This entry is about one T cell receptor (beta chain). The data belong to a study of blood T cell repertoires in COVID-19. Overall study context: Samples representing acute and convalescent COVID-19 were sourced from the United States, Italy and Spain.

Study processing details: By means of reference gene primer amplification, nucleated cell counts were estimated. The protocol was immunoSEQ multiplex PCR, while the TCRdb copy is restricted to in-frame clones and leaves out a portion. That table is the source of V, J and clone size, and D and trimming were worked out from the DNA. Of around 94,000 clones listed, just under 95% are singletons. The CDR3 spans 14 residues. Germline V gene lookup returns CDR1 MGHRA and CDR2 YSYEKL. V gave up 1 base and J gave up 6 bases; unmatched junction bases: 2. The specimen was peripheral blood. The gene calls are TRBV4-1 and TRBJ2-2; 7 bases line up with TRBD2. The TCR comes from a woman in her forties or fifties with COVID-19, enrolled during active disease. The CDR3 here is CASSQVRGAGELFF. In DNA form, the CDR3 reads TGCGCCAGCAGCCAAGTTCGGGGGGCCGGGGAGCTGTTTTTT.